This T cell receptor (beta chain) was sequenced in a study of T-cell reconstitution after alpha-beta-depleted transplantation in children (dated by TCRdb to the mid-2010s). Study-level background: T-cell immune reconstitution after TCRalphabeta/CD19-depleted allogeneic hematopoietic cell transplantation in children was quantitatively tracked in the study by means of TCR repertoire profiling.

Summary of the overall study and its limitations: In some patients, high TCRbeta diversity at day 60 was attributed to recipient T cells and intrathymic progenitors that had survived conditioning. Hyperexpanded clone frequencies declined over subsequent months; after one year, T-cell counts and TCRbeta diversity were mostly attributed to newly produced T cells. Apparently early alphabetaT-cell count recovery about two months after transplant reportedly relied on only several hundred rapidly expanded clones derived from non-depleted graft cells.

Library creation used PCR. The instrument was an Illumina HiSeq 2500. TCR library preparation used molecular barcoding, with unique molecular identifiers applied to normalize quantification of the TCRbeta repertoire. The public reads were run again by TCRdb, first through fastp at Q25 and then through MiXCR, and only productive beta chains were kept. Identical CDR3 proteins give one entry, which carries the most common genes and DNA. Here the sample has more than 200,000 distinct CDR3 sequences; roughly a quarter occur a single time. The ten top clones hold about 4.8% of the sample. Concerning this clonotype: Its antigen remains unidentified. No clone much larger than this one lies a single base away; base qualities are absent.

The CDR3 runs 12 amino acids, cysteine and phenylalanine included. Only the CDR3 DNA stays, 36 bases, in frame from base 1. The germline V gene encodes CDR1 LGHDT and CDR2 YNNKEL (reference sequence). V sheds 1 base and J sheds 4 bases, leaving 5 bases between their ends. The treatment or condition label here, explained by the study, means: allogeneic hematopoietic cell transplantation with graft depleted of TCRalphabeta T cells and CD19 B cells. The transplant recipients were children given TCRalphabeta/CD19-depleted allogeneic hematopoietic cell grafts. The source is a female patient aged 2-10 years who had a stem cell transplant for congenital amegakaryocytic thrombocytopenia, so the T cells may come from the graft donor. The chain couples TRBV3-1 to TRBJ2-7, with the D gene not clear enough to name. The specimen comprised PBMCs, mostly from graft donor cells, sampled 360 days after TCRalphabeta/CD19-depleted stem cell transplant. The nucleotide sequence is TGTGCCAGCAGCCAAGGCCGTTACGAGCAGTACTTC. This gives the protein CASSQGRYEQYF.